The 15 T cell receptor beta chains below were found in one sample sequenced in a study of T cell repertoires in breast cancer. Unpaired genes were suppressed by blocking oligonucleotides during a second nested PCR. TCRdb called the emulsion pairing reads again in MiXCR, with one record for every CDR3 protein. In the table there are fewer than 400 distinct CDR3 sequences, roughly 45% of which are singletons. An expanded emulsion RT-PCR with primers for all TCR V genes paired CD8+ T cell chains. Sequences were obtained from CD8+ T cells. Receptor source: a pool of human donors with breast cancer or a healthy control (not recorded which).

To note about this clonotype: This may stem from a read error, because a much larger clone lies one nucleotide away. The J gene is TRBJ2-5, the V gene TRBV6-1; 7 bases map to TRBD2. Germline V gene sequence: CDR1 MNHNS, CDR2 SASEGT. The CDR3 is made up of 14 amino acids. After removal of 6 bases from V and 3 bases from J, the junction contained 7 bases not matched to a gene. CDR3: CASRPLAAKETQYF. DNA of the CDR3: TGTGCCAGCAGGCCTCTAGCGGCCAAAGAGACCCAGTACTTC.

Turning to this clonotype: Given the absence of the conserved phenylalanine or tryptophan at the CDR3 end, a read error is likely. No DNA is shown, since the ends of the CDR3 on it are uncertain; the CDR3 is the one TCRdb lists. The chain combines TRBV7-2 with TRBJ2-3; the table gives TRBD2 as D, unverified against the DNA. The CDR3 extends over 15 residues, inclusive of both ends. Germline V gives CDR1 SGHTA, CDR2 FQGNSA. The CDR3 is CASSRIAGGINTQDG.

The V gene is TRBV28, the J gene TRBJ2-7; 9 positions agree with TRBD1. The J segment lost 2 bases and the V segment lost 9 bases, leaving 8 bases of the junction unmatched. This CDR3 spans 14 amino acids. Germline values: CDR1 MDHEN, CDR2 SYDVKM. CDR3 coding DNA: TGTGCCAGTCTCGCGGGACAGGGACCCTACGAGCAGTACTTC. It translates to CASLAGQGPYEQYF. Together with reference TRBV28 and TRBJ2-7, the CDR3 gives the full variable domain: DVKVTQSSRYLVKRTGEKVFLECVQDMDHENMFWYRQDPGLGLRLIYFSYDVKMKEKGDIPEGYSVSREKKERFSLILESASTNQTSMYLCASLAGQGPYEQYFGPGTRLTVT.

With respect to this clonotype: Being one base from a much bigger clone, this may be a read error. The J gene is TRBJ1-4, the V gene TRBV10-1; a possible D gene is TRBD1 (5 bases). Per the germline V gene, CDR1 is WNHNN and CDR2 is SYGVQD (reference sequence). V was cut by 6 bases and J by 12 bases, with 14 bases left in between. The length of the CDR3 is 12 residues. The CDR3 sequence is CASRANRSELFF. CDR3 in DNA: TGCGCCAGCAGGGCAAACAGGTCTGAACTGTTTTTT.

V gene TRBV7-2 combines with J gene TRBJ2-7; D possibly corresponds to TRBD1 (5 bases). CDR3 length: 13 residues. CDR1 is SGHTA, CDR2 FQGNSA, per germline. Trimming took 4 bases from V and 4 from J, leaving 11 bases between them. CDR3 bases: TGTGCCAGCAGCTCCCCAGCAGGGTACGAGCAGTACTTC. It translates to CASSSPAGYEQYF. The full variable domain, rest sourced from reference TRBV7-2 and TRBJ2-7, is GAGVSQSPSNKVTEKGKDVELRCDPISGHTALYWYRQSLGQGLEFLIYFQGNSAPDKSGLPSDRFSAERTGGSVSTLTIQRTQQEDSAVYLCASSSPAGYEQYFGPGTRLTVT.

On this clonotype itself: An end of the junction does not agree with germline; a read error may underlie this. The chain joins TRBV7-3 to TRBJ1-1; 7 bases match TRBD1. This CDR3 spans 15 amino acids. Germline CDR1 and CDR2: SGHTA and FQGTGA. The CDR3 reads CASSLTGSMNTEALF. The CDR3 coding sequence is TGTGCCAGTAGCTTGACAGGGAGCATGAACACTGAAGCTCTCTTT.

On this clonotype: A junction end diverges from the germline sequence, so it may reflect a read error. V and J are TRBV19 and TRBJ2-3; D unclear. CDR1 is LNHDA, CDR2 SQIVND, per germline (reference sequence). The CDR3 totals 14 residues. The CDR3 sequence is CARRIGYSTDKQYF. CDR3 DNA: TGTGCCAGGAGGATAGGATACAGCACAGATAAGCAGTATTTT.

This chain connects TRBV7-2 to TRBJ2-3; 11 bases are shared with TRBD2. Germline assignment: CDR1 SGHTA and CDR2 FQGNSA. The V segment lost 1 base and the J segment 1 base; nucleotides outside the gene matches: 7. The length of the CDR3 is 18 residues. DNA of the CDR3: TGTGCCAGCAGCTTAGTGCGACTAGCGGGGCGGGGCACAGATACGCAGTATTTT. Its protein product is CASSLVRLAGRGTDTQYF.

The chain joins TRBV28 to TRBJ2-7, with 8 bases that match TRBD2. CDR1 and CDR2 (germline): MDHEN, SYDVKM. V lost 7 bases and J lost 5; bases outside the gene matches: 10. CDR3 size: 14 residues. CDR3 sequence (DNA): TGTGCCAGCAATTCCCCGGGGGGGTTTAACGAGCAGTACTTC. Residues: CASNSPGGFNEQYF.

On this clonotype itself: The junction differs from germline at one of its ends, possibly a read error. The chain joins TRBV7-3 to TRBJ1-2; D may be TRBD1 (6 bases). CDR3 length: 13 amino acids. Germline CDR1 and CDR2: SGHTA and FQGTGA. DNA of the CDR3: TGCGCCAGCAGCTTAAACGGGGGCCATGGCTACACCTTC. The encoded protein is CASSLNGGHGYTF.

CDR3: CASSLAGGTDTQYF. CDR3 nucleotide sequence: TGTGCCAGCAGCTTAGCGGGGGGCACAGATACGCAGTATTTT. The chain joins TRBV7-2 to TRBJ2-3; D may be TRBD1 or TRBD2 (5 bases each). CDR3 size: 14 residues. Germline assignment: CDR1 SGHTA and CDR2 FQGNSA. V was clipped by 0 bases and J by 1 base, with 5 bases between them.

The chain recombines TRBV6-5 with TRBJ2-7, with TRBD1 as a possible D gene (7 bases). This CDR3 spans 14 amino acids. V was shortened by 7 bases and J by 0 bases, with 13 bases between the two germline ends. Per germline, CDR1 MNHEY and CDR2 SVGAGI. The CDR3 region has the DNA TGTGCCAGCACCGCGGGACAGAGCTCCTACGAGCAGTACTTC. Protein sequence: CASTAGQSSYEQYF.

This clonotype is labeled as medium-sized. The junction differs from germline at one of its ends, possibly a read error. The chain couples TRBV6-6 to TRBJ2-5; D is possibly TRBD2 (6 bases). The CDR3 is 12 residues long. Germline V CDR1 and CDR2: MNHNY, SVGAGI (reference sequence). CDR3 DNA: TGTGCCAGCAGTTACTCGGAGGGCCCCGAGGACTTC. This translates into CASSYSEGPEDF.

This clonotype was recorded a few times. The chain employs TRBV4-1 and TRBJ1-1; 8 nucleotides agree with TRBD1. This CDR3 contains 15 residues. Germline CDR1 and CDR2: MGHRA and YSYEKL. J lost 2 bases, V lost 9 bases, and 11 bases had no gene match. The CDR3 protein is CASHPTGTGNTEAFF. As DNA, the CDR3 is TGCGCCAGTCACCCTACCGGGACAGGTAACACTGAAGCTTTCTTT.

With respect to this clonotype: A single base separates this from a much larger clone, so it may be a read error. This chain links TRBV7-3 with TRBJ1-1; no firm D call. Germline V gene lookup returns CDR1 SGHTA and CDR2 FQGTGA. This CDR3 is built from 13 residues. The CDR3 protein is CASSSTMNTEASF. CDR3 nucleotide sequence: TGTGCCAGCAGCTCAACCATGAACACTGAAGCTTCCTTT.